Sequencing of this TCR beta chain was carried out in a study of technical replicates of blood from a handful of donors. This CDR3 has 14 residues. CDR1 SNHLY and CDR2 FYNNEI come from the germline V gene. V shed 7 bases, J shed 6 bases, and the junction held 9 bases outside the gene matches. Using immunoSEQ multiplex PCR, the repertoire was profiled, and TCRdb retains in-frame clones only, with some absent. The sample has approximately 50,000 clones; about 96% are singletons. The sequence was collected from a human donor in good health. The sample comprised T cells isolated from PBMCs. This rearrangement joins TRBV2 to TRBJ1-2; 9 bases align to TRBD1. This CDR3 reads CASTAWTGVDGYTF. DNA of the CDR3: TGTGCCAGCACCGCATGGACAGGGGTGGATGGCTACACCTTC.